This T cell receptor beta chain emerged from a study of blood T cell repertoires in COVID-19. Between the trimmed V and J ends, which lost 1 base and 7 bases, there was a span of 13 bases. CDR3 length: 15 amino acids. CDR1 and CDR2 from the germline V gene are MRHNA and SNTAGT. The method was immunoSEQ multiplex PCR; TCRdb's version includes in-frame clones alone and lacks a portion of them. The sample consists of fewer than 80,000 clones, almost 90% of them appearing once. This TCR was sampled from a human donor in a cohort sampled during active COVID-19. The sequenced sample consisted of peripheral blood. The chain links TRBV6-4 to TRBJ1-4; D perhaps matches TRBD1 (6 bases). The CDR3 loop reads CASSDWGGGGEKLFF. CDR3 sequence (DNA): TGTGCCAGCAGTGACTGGGGCGGGGGCGGTGAAAAACTGTTTTTT.